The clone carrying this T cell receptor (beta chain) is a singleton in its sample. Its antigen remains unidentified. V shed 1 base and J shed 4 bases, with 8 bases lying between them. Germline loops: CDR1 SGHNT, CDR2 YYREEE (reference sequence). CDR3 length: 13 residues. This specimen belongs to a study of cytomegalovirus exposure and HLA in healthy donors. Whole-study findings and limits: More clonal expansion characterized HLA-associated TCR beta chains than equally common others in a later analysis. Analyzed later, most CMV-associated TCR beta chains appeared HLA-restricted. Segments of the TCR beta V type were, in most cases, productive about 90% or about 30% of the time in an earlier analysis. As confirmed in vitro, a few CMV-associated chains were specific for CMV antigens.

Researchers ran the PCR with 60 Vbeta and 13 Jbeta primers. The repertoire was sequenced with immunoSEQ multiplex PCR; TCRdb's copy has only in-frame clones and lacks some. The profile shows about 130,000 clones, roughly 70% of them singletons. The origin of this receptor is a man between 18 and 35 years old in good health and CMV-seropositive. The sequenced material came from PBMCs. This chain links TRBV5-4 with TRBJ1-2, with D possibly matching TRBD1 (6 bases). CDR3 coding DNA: TGTGCCAGCAGCTTGAGGACAGTCTATGGCTACACCTTC. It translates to CASSLRTVYGYTF.